This T cell receptor beta chain is drawn from a study of T cells in Graves' hyperthyroidism and ophthalmopathy. The overall study: Specimen type is peripheral blood, collected at initial diagnosis prior to any treatment. Study-level points and caveats: Within blood appeared most thyroid clonotypes that had expanded above 0.001.

This clonotype was observed at least ten times. The antigen remains unidentified. Diagnosis relied on clinical symptoms, serum thyroxine and TRAb, thyroid ultrasound and orbital computed tomography. Around 10 ml fresh peripheral blood yielded the PBMCs. Germline V CDR1 and CDR2: SGHRS, YFSETQ. The V segment lost 0 bases and the J segment 1 base; nucleotides outside the gene matches: 23. The CDR3 contains 23 residues. TCR beta CDR3 region amplification was performed from RNA transcripts. A first-round RT-PCR of the TCR CDR3 used the HTBI primer set. TCRdb itself ran the multiplex PCR reads through MiXCR, one entry per CDR3 protein. The sample includes 500,000 to 750,000 distinct CDR3 sequences, more than 15% of them seen just once.

This receptor was taken from a woman aged 30 to 39 with Graves' hyperthyroidism. The rearrangement joins TRBV5-1 to TRBJ2-1; 9 bases align to TRBD2. Material for sequencing was blood. CDR3 sequence reads: CASSLEGQHPGLANRGSYNEQFF. The CDR3 region has the DNA TGCGCCAGCAGCTTGGAGGGACAGCATCCGGGACTAGCCAACCGGGGATCCTACAATGAGCAGTTCTTC. Full variable domain (remainder filled in from reference TRBV5-1 and TRBJ2-1): KAGVTQTPRYLIKTRGQQVTLSCSPISGHRSVSWYQQTPGQGLQFLFEYFSETQRNKGNFPGRFSGRQFSNSRSEMNVSTLELGDSALYLCASSLEGQHPGLANRGSYNEQFFGPGTRLTVL.